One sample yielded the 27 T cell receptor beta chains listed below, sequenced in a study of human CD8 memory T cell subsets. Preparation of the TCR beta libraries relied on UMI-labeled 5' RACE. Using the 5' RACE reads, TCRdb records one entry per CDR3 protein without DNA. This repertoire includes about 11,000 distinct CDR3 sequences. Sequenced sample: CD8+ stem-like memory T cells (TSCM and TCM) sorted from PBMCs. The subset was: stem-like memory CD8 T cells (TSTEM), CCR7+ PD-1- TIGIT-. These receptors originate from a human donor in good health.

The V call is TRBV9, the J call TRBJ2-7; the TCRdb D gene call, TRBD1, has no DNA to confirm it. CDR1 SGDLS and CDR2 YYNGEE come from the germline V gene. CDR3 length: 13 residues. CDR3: CASSGTGPGEQYF.

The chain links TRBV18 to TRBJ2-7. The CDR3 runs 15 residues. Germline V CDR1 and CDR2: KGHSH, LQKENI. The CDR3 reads CASSPGWNGSYEQYF. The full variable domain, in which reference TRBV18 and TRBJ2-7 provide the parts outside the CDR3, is NAGVMQNPRHLVRRRGQEARLRCSPMKGHSHVYWYRQLPEEGLKFMVYLQKENIIDESGMPKERFSAEFPKEGPSILRIQQVVRGDSAAYFCASSPGWNGSYEQYFGPGTRLTVT.

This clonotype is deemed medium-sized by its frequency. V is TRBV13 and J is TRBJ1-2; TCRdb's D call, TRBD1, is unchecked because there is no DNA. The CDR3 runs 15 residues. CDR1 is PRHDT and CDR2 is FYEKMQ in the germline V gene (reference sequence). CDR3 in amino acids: CASSLLDRGPGGYTF. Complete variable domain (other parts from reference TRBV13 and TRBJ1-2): AAGVIQSPRHLIKEKRETATLKCYPIPRHDTVYWYQQGPGQDPQFLISFYEKMQSDKGSIPDRFSAQQFSDYHSELNMSSLELGDSALYFCASSLLDRGPGGYTFGSGTRLTVV.

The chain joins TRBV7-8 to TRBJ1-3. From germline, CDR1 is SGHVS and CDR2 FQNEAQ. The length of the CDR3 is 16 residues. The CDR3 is CASSLALGSSGNTIYF.

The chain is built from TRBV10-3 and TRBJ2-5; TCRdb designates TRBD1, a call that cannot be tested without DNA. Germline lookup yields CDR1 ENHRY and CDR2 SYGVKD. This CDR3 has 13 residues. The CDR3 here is CAISDGGGETQYF.

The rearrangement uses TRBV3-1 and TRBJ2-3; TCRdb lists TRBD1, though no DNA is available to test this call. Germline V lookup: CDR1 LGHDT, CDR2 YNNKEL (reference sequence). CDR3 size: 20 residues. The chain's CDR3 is CASSQESTSSGGWGTDTQYF.

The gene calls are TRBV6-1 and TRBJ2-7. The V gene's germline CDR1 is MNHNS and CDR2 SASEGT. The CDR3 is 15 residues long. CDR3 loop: CASSGYRDRHYEQYF.

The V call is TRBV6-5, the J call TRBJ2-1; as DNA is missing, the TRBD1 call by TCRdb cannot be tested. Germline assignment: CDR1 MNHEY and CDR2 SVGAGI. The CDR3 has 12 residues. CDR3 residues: CASSQGYNEQFF.

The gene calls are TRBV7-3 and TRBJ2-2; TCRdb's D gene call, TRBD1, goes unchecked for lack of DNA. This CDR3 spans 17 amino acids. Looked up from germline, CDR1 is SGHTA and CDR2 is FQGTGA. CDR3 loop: CASSLTGASRTTGELFF.

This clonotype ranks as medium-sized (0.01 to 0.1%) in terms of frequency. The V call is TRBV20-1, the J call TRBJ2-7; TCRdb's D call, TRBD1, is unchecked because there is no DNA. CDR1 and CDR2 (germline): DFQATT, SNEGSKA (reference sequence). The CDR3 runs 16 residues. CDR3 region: CSARDPGQGRPYEQYF.

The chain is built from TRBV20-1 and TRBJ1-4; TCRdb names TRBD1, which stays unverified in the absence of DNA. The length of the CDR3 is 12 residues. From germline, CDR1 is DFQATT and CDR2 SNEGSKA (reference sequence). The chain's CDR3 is CSAIGDGEKLFF.

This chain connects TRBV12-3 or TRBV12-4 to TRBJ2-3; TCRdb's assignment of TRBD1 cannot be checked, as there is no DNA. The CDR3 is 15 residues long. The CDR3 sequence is CASSSRGGSTDTQYF.

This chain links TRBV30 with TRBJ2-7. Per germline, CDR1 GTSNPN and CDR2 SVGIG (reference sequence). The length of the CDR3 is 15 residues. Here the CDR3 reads CAWSGGSASSYEQYF.

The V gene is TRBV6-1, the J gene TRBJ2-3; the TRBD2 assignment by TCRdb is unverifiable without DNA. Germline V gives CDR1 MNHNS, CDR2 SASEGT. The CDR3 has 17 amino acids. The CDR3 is CASSQGLAGGLGDTQYF.

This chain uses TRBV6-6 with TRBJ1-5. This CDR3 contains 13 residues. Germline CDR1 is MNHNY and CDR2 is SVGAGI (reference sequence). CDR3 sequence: CASSYYSNQPQHF.

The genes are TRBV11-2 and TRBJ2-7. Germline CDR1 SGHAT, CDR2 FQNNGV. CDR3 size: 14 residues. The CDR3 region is CASSLSGLPYEQYF.

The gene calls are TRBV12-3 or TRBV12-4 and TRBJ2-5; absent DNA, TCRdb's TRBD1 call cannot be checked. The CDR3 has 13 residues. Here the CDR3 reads CASQGQTKETQYF.

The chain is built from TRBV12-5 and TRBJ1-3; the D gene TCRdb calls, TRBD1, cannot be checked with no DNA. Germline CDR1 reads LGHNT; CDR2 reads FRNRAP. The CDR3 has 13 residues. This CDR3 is CPSGVFSGNTIYF.

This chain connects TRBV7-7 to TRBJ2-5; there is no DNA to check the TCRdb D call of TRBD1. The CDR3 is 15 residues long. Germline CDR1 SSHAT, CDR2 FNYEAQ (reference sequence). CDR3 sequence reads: CASSLTRGVAETQYF.

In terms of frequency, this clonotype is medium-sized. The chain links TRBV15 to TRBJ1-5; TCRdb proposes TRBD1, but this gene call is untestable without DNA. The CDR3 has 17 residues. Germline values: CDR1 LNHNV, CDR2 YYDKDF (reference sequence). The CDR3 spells CATSTGLGYGGNQPQHF.

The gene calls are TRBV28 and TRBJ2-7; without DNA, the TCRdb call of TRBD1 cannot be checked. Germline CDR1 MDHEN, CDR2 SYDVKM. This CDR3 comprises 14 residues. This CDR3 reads CASSPTGDSYEQYF.

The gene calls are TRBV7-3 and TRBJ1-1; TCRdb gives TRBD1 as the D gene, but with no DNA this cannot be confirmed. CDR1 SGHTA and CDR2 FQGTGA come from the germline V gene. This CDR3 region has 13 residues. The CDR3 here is CASSFRQGTEAFF.

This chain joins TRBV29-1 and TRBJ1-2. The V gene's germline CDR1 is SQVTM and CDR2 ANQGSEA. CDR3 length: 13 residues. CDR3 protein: CSVENGVDYGYTF.

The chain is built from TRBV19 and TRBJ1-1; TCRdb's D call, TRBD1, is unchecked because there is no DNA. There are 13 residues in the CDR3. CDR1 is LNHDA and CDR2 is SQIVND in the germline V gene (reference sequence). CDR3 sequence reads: CASSITRGSEAFF.

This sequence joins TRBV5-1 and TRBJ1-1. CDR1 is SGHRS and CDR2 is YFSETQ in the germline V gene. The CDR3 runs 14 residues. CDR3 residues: CASGPLGENTEAFF.

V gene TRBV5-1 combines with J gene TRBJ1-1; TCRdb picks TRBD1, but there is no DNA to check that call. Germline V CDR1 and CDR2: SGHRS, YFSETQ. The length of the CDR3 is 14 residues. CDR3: CASSPIPGGTEAFF.

The CDR3 sequence is CASRGLSGELFF. This chain connects TRBV28 to TRBJ2-2; the TRBD1 assignment by TCRdb is unverifiable without DNA. Germline values: CDR1 MDHEN, CDR2 SYDVKM. The CDR3 totals 12 residues. The entire variable domain, with the rest obtained from reference TRBV28 and TRBJ2-2, is as follows: DVKVTQSSRYLVKRTGEKVFLECVQDMDHENMFWYRQDPGLGLRLIYFSYDVKMKEKGDIPEGYSVSREKKERFSLILESASTNQTSMYLCASRGLSGELFFGEGSRLTVL.